The 11 T cell receptor beta chains given below trace back to one sample, sequenced in a study of T cell changes during pregnancy in multiple sclerosis (dated by TCRdb to the late 2010s). The library was generated by the immunoSEQ multiplex PCR assay. TCRdb provides this immuneACCESS table in a form limited to in-frame rearrangements. Some clones are lacking; in checked studies, under half of them reflect an unresolved V gene, and why the rest are absent is not known. Across this sample there are tens of thousands of clones, with approximately 90% seen only once. Of the sample, roughly 1.4% is held by the ten largest clones. The sequencing here drew on peripheral blood, taken in the second trimester of pregnancy. The source of these receptors is a female donor with multiple sclerosis, enrolled in a pregnancy study.

In nucleotides, the CDR3 is TGTGCCATTCAGGGGGCTGCGAACACCGGGGAGCTGTTTTTT. Amino acid sequence: CAIQGAANTGELFF. The gene calls are TRBV10-3 and TRBJ2-2; 8 bases line up with TRBD1. Looked up from germline, CDR1 is ENHRY and CDR2 is SYGVKD. This CDR3 spans 14 amino acids. V shed 9 bases and J 0 bases; nucleotides not matched to a gene: 3.

The genes are TRBV2 and TRBJ2-5; TRBD1 is a possible D gene (6 bases). From germline, CDR1 is SNHLY and CDR2 FYNNEI. The CDR3 loop spans 14 amino acids. V lost 7 bases and J lost 1, with 13 bases in between. CDR3 amino acids: CASTKQGFQETQYF. The DNA for the CDR3 is TGTGCCAGCACCAAACAGGGCTTCCAAGAGACCCAGTACTTC.

This clone was counted only a few times. The genes are TRBV10-3 and TRBJ2-3, with TRBD1 identical over 8 bases. J lost 3 bases, V lost 4 bases, and 3 bases had no gene match. Per the germline V gene, CDR1 is ENHRY and CDR2 is SYGVKD. The CDR3 loop spans 14 amino acids. CDR3 sequence (DNA): TGTGCCATCAGTGGGACAGGGACTACAGATACGCAGTATTTT. It translates to CAISGTGTTDTQYF.

This clone was picked up one time. The CDR3 DNA reads TGTGCCAGCAGTGAAAACCCGGGACATAACACCGGGGAGCTGTTTTTT. It translates to CASSENPGHNTGELFF. The chain links TRBV6-1 to TRBJ2-2; tentatively, D is TRBD1 (6 bases). This CDR3 has 16 residues. Deletions cut 2 bases from V and 2 bases from J, with 12 bases between. CDR1 and CDR2 from the germline V gene are MNHNS and SASEGT.

This sequence joins TRBV4-1 and TRBJ1-1; no definite D call. V dropped 0 bases and J dropped 1 base, with 6 bases sitting between them. This CDR3 has 14 amino acids. Germline lookup yields CDR1 MGHRA and CDR2 YSYEKL. The CDR3 sequence: CASSQDFGNTEAFF. The CDR3, as DNA: TGCGCCAGCAGCCAAGATTTCGGGAACACTGAAGCTTTCTTT.

Notes on this clone: As the CDR3 is not closed by the conserved phenylalanine or tryptophan, this likely results from a read error. No DNA is shown, since the ends of the CDR3 on it are uncertain; the CDR3 is the one TCRdb lists. The V gene is TRBV10-2, the J gene TRBJ2-3; the tabulated D call, TRBD2, remains unverified against the DNA. Germline V CDR1 and CDR2: WSHSY, SAAADI. The CDR3 is made up of 12 amino acids, end residues included. CDR3 residues: CASSSSGDLPCD.

The CDR3 reads CASSGSVNTEAFF. The CDR3, as DNA: TGTGCCAGCTCAGGAAGCGTGAACACTGAAGCTTTCTTT. J is TRBJ1-1 and V is TRBV18; D remains unclear. Looked up from germline, CDR1 is KGHSH and CDR2 is LQKENI. V was clipped by 5 bases and J by 0 bases, with 7 bases between them. This CDR3 contains 13 residues. Supplemented by reference TRBV18 and TRBJ1-1, the full variable domain reads NAGVMQNPRHLVRRRGQEARLRCSPMKGHSHVYWYRQLPEEGLKFMVYLQKENIIDESGMPKERFSAEFPKEGPSILRIQQVVRGDSAAYFCASSGSVNTEAFFGQGTRLTVV.

The chain joins TRBV6-1 to TRBJ1-1; no clear D. Trimming took 1 base from V and 4 from J, leaving 10 bases between them. Germline V gives CDR1 MNHNS, CDR2 SASEGT. The CDR3 extends over 14 amino acids. The DNA for the CDR3 is TGTGCCAGCAGTGAAGGAGGGAGTCCCACTGAAGCTTTCTTT. Translation gives CASSEGGSPTEAFF.

V usage is TRBV6-1 and J usage is TRBJ2-1; TRBD2 aligns across 7 bases. The germline gives CDR1 MNHNS, CDR2 SASEGT. The CDR3 extends over 14 amino acids. V lost 1 base, J lost 7 bases, and 4 bases stayed unmatched. The CDR3 nucleotides read TGTGCCAGCAGTGAAGGACTAGCTGTTAATGAGCAGTTCTTC. Amino acids: CASSEGLAVNEQFF.

The chain uses TRBV2 and TRBJ2-2, with 11 bases that match TRBD1. Germline CDR1 SNHLY, CDR2 FYNNEI. The CDR3 spans 15 residues. After removal of 8 bases from V and 1 base from J, the junction contained 3 bases not matched to a gene. DNA of the CDR3: TGTGCCAGCGGGGGGACAGGGGGGAACACCGGGGAGCTGTTTTTT. The encoded protein is CASGGTGGNTGELFF.

The rearrangement uses TRBV4-1 and TRBJ2-7, with D maybe TRBD2 (7 bases). Germline V gives CDR1 MGHRA, CDR2 YSYEKL. Trimming cost V 1 base and J 1 base, with 14 bases left between them. The CDR3 spans 16 residues. CDR3 coding DNA: TGCGCCAGCAGCCAAGTCTTGCGGGGGCCATCCTACGAGCAGTACTTC. It encodes CASSQVLRGPSYEQYF.